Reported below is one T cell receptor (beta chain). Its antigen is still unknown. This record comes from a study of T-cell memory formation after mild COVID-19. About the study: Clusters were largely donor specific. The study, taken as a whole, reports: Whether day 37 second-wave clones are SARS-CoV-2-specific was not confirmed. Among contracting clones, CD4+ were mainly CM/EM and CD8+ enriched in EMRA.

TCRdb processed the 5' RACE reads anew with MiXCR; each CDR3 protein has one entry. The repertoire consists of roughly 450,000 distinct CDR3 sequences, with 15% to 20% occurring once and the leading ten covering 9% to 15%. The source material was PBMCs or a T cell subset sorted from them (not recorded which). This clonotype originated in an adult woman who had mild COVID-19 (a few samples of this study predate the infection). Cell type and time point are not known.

CDR3 DNA: TGTGCCAGCAGTTTATCAGGAGAAGGGAATGAGCAGTTCTTC. This translates into CASSLSGEGNEQFF. This chain connects TRBV27 to TRBJ2-1; D remains unclear. Germline lookup yields CDR1 MNHEY and CDR2 SMNVEV (reference sequence). The CDR3 covers 14 residues. V lost 0 bases and J 7 bases, leaving 10 bases between the germline ends.